The sequence of this T cell receptor beta chain was determined in a study of neurological immune-mediated disorders. Each CDR3 protein gets one entry after TCRdb re-called the 5' RACE reads with MiXCR. This repertoire shows approximately 85,000 distinct CDR3 sequences, around 14% found once; its top ten account for approximately 5%. Trimming pared 7 bases from V and 2 bases from J, leaving 12 bases between. The CDR3 covers 14 residues. Germline V gene data show CDR1 as DFQATT and CDR2 as SNEGSKA (reference sequence). The time point: longitudinal time-point 2. This clonotype was counted at least ten times.

This receptor was taken from a female donor with HTLV-1-associated myelopathy (HAM/TSP). Sequenced input: PBMCs. The V and J genes are TRBV20-1 and TRBJ2-6; D not certain. The CDR3 here is CSVAVPPGANVLTF. Written as DNA, the CDR3 is TGCAGTGTGGCGGTCCCCCCTGGGGCCAACGTCCTGACTTTC.